Reported below is one T cell receptor (beta chain). Using immunoSEQ multiplex PCR, the repertoire was profiled, and TCRdb retains in-frame clones only, with some absent. The sample yields over a million clones, roughly 74% seen once. This entry belongs to a study of shared clonotypes between healthy human individuals. Overall study context: Three plates each covered CD4 naive and memory; CD8 naive two, CD8 memory one.

Trimming removed 1 base at V and 10 bases at J, with 11 bases between. There are 13 residues in the CDR3. The V gene's germline CDR1 is SEHNR and CDR2 FQNEAQ (reference sequence). Everyone who donated was a Caucasian adult who lived in Nashville, Tennessee. Subsets obtained from CD4+ cells comprised CD45RA+ naive and CD45RA-negative memory cells. The sample consisted of memory CD4+ T cells from PBMCs. Subset noted: CD45RA-negative fraction. This sequence originates from a man aged 18 to 30 in good health. Some clones in this sample may be carry-over from other donors' samples. The chain has TRBV7-9 and TRBJ1-5; D possibly corresponds to TRBD1 (5 bases). The chain's CDR3 is CASSLEWGEPQHF. The CDR3 bases are TGTGCCAGCAGCTTAGAGTGGGGCGAACCCCAGCATTTT.